Below, 29 T cell receptor beta chains from the same sample are listed, as sequenced in a study of shared clonotypes between healthy human individuals. Clones were read by immunoSEQ multiplex PCR, and TCRdb kept only the in-frame ones, dropping some. The sample includes roughly 1,800,000 clones, approximately 95% of them seen just once. It was CD45RO-negative cells, positively selected for CCR7, that made up naive CD8 cells, with terminally differentiated effector memory CD45RA+ cells excluded. The sample consisted of naive CD8+ T cells sorted from blood. The receptors stem from a man aged 18 to 30 in good health.

This clone was counted once. The chain uses TRBV7-9 and TRBJ2-5, with D perhaps matching TRBD2 (5 bases). Germline CDR1 reads SEHNR; CDR2 reads FQNEAQ (reference sequence). Trimming stripped 7 bases from V and 1 base from J, with 13 bases between. The CDR3 is made up of 14 amino acids. The CDR3 is CASIGERSQETQYF. The CDR3 DNA reads TGTGCCAGCATCGGTGAGCGGAGCCAAGAGACCCAGTACTTC.

The chain combines TRBV30 with TRBJ1-1; TRBD1 is a possible D gene (6 bases). The V end was cut by 1 base, the J end by 4 bases, with 10 bases between. The CDR3 is 13 amino acids. CDR1 and CDR2 from the germline V gene are GTSNPN and SVGIG (reference sequence). The CDR3 protein is CAWSGARGTEAFF. In DNA form, the CDR3 reads TGTGCCTGGAGTGGTGCCAGGGGCACTGAAGCTTTCTTT.

The chain combines TRBV14 with TRBJ1-2; 8 nucleotides agree with TRBD1. This CDR3 is built from 14 residues. Trimming removed 2 bases from V and 4 bases from J; junction bases left unmatched: 3. CDR1 SGHDN and CDR2 FVKESK come from the germline V gene. The CDR3 DNA reads as TGTGCCAGCAGCCAACAGGGGGCTCGCTATGGCTACACCTTC. Translating it yields CASSQQGARYGYTF.

This rearrangement joins TRBV11-2 to TRBJ2-7, with 8 bases aligning to TRBD1. Germline CDR1 and CDR2: SGHAT and FQNNGV. V lost 1 base, J lost 1 base, and 9 bases stayed unmatched. There are 17 residues in the CDR3. The CDR3 nucleotides are TGTGCCAGCAGCTTAGGACCCGGGACAGGTTATTCCTACGAGCAGTACTTC. It yields the protein CASSLGPGTGYSYEQYF. Complete variable domain (other parts from reference TRBV11-2 and TRBJ2-7): EAGVAQSPRYKIIEKRQSVAFWCNPISGHATLYWYQQILGQGPKLLIQFQNNGVVDDSQLPKDRFSAERLKGVDSTLKIQPAKLEDSAVYLCASSLGPGTGYSYEQYFGPGTRLTVT.

This sequence joins TRBV4-1 and TRBJ2-3, with 9 bases fitting TRBD2. Unmatched junction bases numbered 13, after V lost 0 bases and J lost 6 bases. This CDR3 is 18 amino acids long. Germline V CDR1 and CDR2: MGHRA, YSYEKL. CDR3 bases: TGCGCCAGCAGCCAAGATGAACTAGCGGGTCCGGAGGTTGATACGCAGTATTTT. It specifies CASSQDELAGPEVDTQYF.

The chain is built from TRBV4-3 and TRBJ1-4, with 7 bases that match TRBD1. The CDR3 is made up of 18 amino acids. Germline assignment: CDR1 LGHNA and CDR2 YSLEER. The junction had 14 bases not matched to a gene; V was cut back by 0 bases and J by 7 bases. CDR3 protein: CASSQDQPRGWMGEKLFF. The CDR3 nucleotides read TGCGCCAGCAGCCAAGATCAGCCCAGGGGGTGGATGGGTGAAAAACTGTTTTTT.

The chain combines TRBV9 with TRBJ1-5, with 7 bases identical to TRBD1. The CDR3 contains 16 residues. With 0 bases clipped from V and 7 bases from J, the junction kept 10 bases outside the gene matches. CDR1 is SGDLS, CDR2 YYNGEE, per germline. CDR3 bases: TGTGCCAGCAGCGTAGCAGGGGGGGGTGGAGGACAGCCCCAGCATTTT. Protein sequence: CASSVAGGGGGQPQHF. Full variable domain (outside the CDR3, taken from reference TRBV9 and TRBJ1-5): DSGVTQTPKHLITATGQRVTLRCSPRSGDLSVYWYQQSLDQGLQFLIQYYNGEERAKGNILERFSAQQFPDLHSELNLSSLELGDSALYFCASSVAGGGGGQPQHFGDGTRLSIL.

The CDR3, as DNA: TGTGCCAGCAGCTTATTCGGCGGGGGGGATACAGATACGCAGTATTTT. It codes for CASSLFGGGDTDTQYF. The chain links TRBV11-2 to TRBJ2-3, with 9 positions matching TRBD2. V lost 2 bases and J lost 3; bases outside the gene matches: 6. The length of the CDR3 is 16 residues. Germline loops: CDR1 SGHAT, CDR2 FQNNGV. The whole variable domain, filled in from reference TRBV11-2 and TRBJ2-3, reads EAGVAQSPRYKIIEKRQSVAFWCNPISGHATLYWYQQILGQGPKLLIQFQNNGVVDDSQLPKDRFSAERLKGVDSTLKIQPAKLEDSAVYLCASSLFGGGDTDTQYFGPGTRLTVL.

The rearrangement links TRBV19 to TRBJ2-7, with D hard to call. V was cut by 0 bases and J by 3 bases, with 9 bases left in between. The germline V gene encodes CDR1 LNHDA and CDR2 SQIVND (reference sequence). The CDR3 extends over 14 amino acids. Here the CDR3 DNA reads TGTGCCAGTAGTATAGATGCGGAATACTACGAGCAGTACTTC. This gives the protein CASSIDAEYYEQYF.

The chain joins TRBV7-8 to TRBJ2-7; D unclear. V shed 1 base and J shed 3 bases, with 10 bases lying between them. Germline CDR1 is SGHVS and CDR2 is FQNEAQ. This CDR3 region has 14 residues. The CDR3 reads CASSLDGSVYEQYF. In DNA, the CDR3 is TGTGCCAGCAGCTTAGACGGCAGCGTCTACGAGCAGTACTTC.

The rearrangement links TRBV7-6 to TRBJ1-1; perhaps TRBD1 as D (5 bases). The CDR3 runs 15 residues. Germline CDR1 is SGHVS and CDR2 is FNYEAQ. V lost 1 base, J lost 4 bases, and 13 bases lay in between. The DNA for the CDR3 is TGTGCCAGCAGCTTAGGGGTCTCAGGGAGCACTGAAGCTTTCTTT. Translation: CASSLGVSGSTEAFF.

Notes on this clone: Other DNA sequences within the sample encode an identical CDR3. The chain uses TRBV7-9 and TRBJ2-3; a weak D match, TRBD1 (6 bases). Between the trimmed V and J ends, which lost 1 base and 3 bases, there was a span of 8 bases. Germline CDR1 reads SEHNR; CDR2 reads FQNEAQ (reference sequence). This CDR3 region has 14 residues. CDR3 nucleotides: TGTGCCAGCAGCTTAGGCCAGGGGACAGATACGCAGTATTTT. Encoded protein: CASSLGQGTDTQYF. The whole variable domain, remainder taken from reference TRBV7-9 and TRBJ2-3, is DTGVSQNPRHKITKRGQNVTFRCDPISEHNRLYWYRQTLGQGPEFLTYFQNEAQLEKSRLLSDRFSAERPKGSFSTLEIQRTEQGDSAMYLCASSLGQGTDTQYFGPGTRLTVL.

A word on this clone: The same CDR3 arises from other DNA sequences in this sample as well. CDR3 in DNA: TGCGCCAGCAGCCAGCTTGCAAACTACGAGCAGTACTTC. Its translation: CASSQLANYEQYF. The chain is built from TRBV4-1 and TRBJ2-7; D not resolved. Deletions cut 3 bases from V and 3 bases from J, with 9 bases between. CDR1 and CDR2 (germline): MGHRA, YSYEKL. The CDR3 spans 13 residues.

This rearrangement joins TRBV28 to TRBJ2-2; D is unresolved. V was trimmed by 2 bases and J by 6 bases, leaving 10 bases between them. Germline V CDR1 and CDR2: MDHEN, SYDVKM. The CDR3 has 14 amino acids. CDR3 coding DNA: TGTGCCAGCAGTTTAGCAGCCGGGCCCGGGGAGCTGTTTTTT. Its protein is CASSLAAGPGELFF.

This sequence joins TRBV5-1 and TRBJ2-1; tentatively, D is TRBD1 (6 bases). With 4 bases removed from V and 3 bases from J, the gap between germline ends came to 17 bases. Germline assignment: CDR1 SGHRS and CDR2 YFSETQ. This CDR3 is built from 16 residues. CDR3 sequence reads: CASSPGPGQLYNEQFF. The CDR3 nucleotides read TGCGCCAGCAGCCCAGGACCGGGACAACTCTACAATGAGCAGTTCTTC.

The V and J genes are TRBV6-5 and TRBJ2-7; perhaps TRBD1 as D (6 bases). This CDR3 contains 16 residues. Germline V gene data show CDR1 as MNHEY and CDR2 as SVGAGI. V was pared by 0 bases and J by 4 bases, with 16 bases between. As DNA, the CDR3 is TGTGCCAGCAGTTACTCGACTGGACACAGGGAATACGAGCAGTACTTC. Protein: CASSYSTGHREYEQYF.

The gene calls are TRBV13 and TRBJ2-7, with D perhaps matching TRBD1 (6 bases). V was trimmed by 2 bases and J by 7 bases, leaving 15 bases between them. Germline V CDR1 and CDR2: PRHDT, FYEKMQ (reference sequence). CDR3 size: 14 residues. The CDR3 here is CASSLIGGQGEQYF. CDR3 sequence (DNA): TGTGCCAGCAGCTTAATTGGGGGCCAGGGAGAGCAGTACTTC.

This chain links TRBV30 with TRBJ2-2; D uncertain. This CDR3 contains 14 residues. V was shortened by 2 bases and J by 0 bases, with 7 bases between the two germline ends. Germline V gives CDR1 GTSNPN, CDR2 SVGIG (reference sequence). CDR3 amino acids: CAWSYGANTGELFF. CDR3 nucleotides: TGTGCCTGGAGTTATGGGGCGAACACCGGGGAGCTGTTTTTT.

The chain employs TRBV6-5 and TRBJ1-4, with a tentative D call TRBD1 (5 bases). Germline CDR1 is MNHEY and CDR2 is SVGAGI. Trimming shortened V by 2 bases and J by 8 bases, and 12 bases separated the two germline ends. The CDR3 has 14 amino acids. In DNA, the CDR3 is TGTGCCAGCAGTTACGGGGACGAGAAAGAAAAACTGTTTTTT. Protein product: CASSYGDEKEKLFF.

This chain links TRBV7-8 with TRBJ2-7; D could derive from TRBD1 or TRBD2 (5 bases each). The CDR3 has 14 residues. Germline-derived CDR1 and CDR2 are SGHVS and FQNEAQ. The V end was cut by 2 bases, the J end by 6 bases, with 14 bases between. The CDR3: CASSLNRSGGEQYF. CDR3 bases: TGTGCCAGCAGCTTAAATCGAAGTGGGGGCGAGCAGTACTTC.

This clone has just one count. The rearrangement joins TRBV5-6 to TRBJ2-5; D not resolved. CDR3 length: 13 residues. Looked up from germline, CDR1 is SGHDT and CDR2 is YYEEEE. Between the trimmed V and J ends, which lost 2 bases and 2 bases, there was a span of 7 bases. The CDR3 reads CASSFGRQETQYF. The CDR3 DNA reads as TGTGCCAGCAGCTTCGGACGGCAAGAGACCCAGTACTTC.

The gene calls are TRBV4-1 and TRBJ2-5; 12 nucleotides line up with TRBD1. Germline loops: CDR1 MGHRA, CDR2 YSYEKL. The ends lost 0 bases at V and 4 bases at J; junction bases unmatched: 9. The CDR3 runs to 18 residues. The DNA of the CDR3 is TGCGCCAGCAGCCAAGAACGGATCGGGACAGGGGGCGTAGAGACCCAGTACTTC. It codes for CASSQERIGTGGVETQYF.

Comments on this clone: This sample includes further DNA sequences coding for the same CDR3. The chain joins TRBV7-2 to TRBJ2-7, with D perhaps being TRBD1 or TRBD2 (5 bases each). V gave up 1 base and J gave up 6 bases, with 7 bases separating them. CDR3 size: 12 residues. The V gene's germline CDR1 is SGHTA and CDR2 FQGNSA. Written as DNA, the CDR3 is TGTGCCAGCAGCTTAGGAGGGGTCGAGCAGTACTTC. Its protein is CASSLGGVEQYF. Using reference TRBV7-2 and TRBJ2-7 for the parts outside the CDR3, the full variable domain is GAGVSQSPSNKVTEKGKDVELRCDPISGHTALYWYRQSLGQGLEFLIYFQGNSAPDKSGLPSDRFSAERTGGSVSTLTIQRTQQEDSAVYLCASSLGGVEQYFGPGTRLTVT.

As for this clone: This same CDR3 is encoded by further DNA sequences in the sample. The chain employs TRBV11-2 and TRBJ2-7, with 11 bases aligning to TRBD1. J gave up 4 bases and V 5 bases, and 4 bases lay outside the gene matches. Germline CDR1 is SGHAT and CDR2 is FQNNGV. The length of the CDR3 is 14 residues. CDR3 residues: CASSHGQGAYEQYF. The CDR3 DNA reads as TGTGCCAGCAGCCATGGACAGGGGGCTTACGAGCAGTACTTC.

In regard to this clone: Within the sample, other DNA sequences also encode this same CDR3. The V and J genes are TRBV4-1 and TRBJ1-1, with D tentatively TRBD1 (5 bases). V lost 1 base and J lost 3, with 9 bases in between. This CDR3 region has 14 residues. Germline V gives CDR1 MGHRA, CDR2 YSYEKL. The CDR3 reads CASSQVLGDTEAFF. CDR3 in DNA: TGCGCCAGCAGCCAAGTGTTGGGGGACACTGAAGCTTTCTTT.

With regard to this clone: The same CDR3 arises from other DNA sequences in this sample as well. This chain links TRBV4-1 with TRBJ2-5, with D perhaps matching TRBD1 (6 bases). The V and J ends lost 4 bases and 5 bases respectively, with 11 bases between them. Germline V gene lookup returns CDR1 MGHRA and CDR2 YSYEKL. CDR3 length: 13 amino acids. CDR3 DNA sequence: TGCGCCAGCAGCCCAGGGGTACCGGAGACCCAGTACTTC. Its protein is CASSPGVPETQYF.

A note on this clone: Other nucleotide sequences in the sample specify the same CDR3. This chain uses TRBV7-2 with TRBJ2-7, with 7 bases fitting TRBD2. The CDR3 loop spans 14 amino acids. V lost 1 base, J lost 2 bases, and 2 bases stayed unmatched. Germline V gene data show CDR1 as SGHTA and CDR2 as FQGNSA. CDR3: CASSLVAGAYEQYF. The CDR3 region has the DNA TGTGCCAGCAGCTTAGTGGCGGGGGCCTACGAGCAGTACTTC.

Only a few counts were recorded for this clone. The same CDR3 is also encoded by other DNA sequences in this sample. The genes are TRBV9 and TRBJ2-2; no firm D call. Trimming took off 4 bases at V and 1 base at J, with 2 bases between the two ends. This CDR3 has 12 residues. Germline V lookup: CDR1 SGDLS, CDR2 YYNGEE. The CDR3 loop reads CASSLNTGELFF. The CDR3, as DNA: TGTGCCAGCAGCCTGAACACCGGGGAGCTGTTTTTT.

On this clone: Other DNA sequences of this sample code for an identical CDR3. The gene calls are TRBV9 and TRBJ2-7; D uncertain. CDR1 and CDR2 (germline): SGDLS, YYNGEE. V was pared by 0 bases and J by 0 bases, with 7 bases between. CDR3 length equals 14 residues. The CDR3, as DNA: TGTGCCAGCAGCGTAGGCCAGTCCTCCTACGAGCAGTACTTC. It yields the protein CASSVGQSSYEQYF.